These T cell receptor beta chains were read from a single sample in a study of beta chain features in type 1 diabetes. Here immunoSEQ multiplex PCR was the method, and the copy in TCRdb shows in-frame clones only, minus some. The data show over 200,000 clones, approximately 10% seen once. The source material was naive CD4+ T cells from blood. These receptors were collected from a man younger than 45 with type 1 diabetes. CDR3s include the opening cysteine and the closing phenylalanine or tryptophan. D genes are given only for firm matches. Clone size, where shown, is once, few, many, or a class for clones that have expanded.

abundance	d_gene	v_gene	j_gene	CDR3nt	CDR3aa
NA	TRBD2	TRBV10-3	TRBJ2-3	TGTGCCATCAGTGAGCGGCGGGGGACCACAGATACGCAGTATTTT	CAISERRGTTDTQYF
few	NA	TRBV19	TRBJ1-2	TGTGCCTGCGCAGCCCTAGACGCCTCCGCTGGCTACACCTTC	CACAALDASAGYTF
NA	NA	TRBV29-1	TRBJ2-7	TGCAGCGTTCAGGACGGGGGCTACGAGCAGTACTTC	CSVQDGGYEQYF
NA	NA	TRBV18	TRBJ1-1	TGTGCCAGCTCACCACAGGGGTTGAACACTGAAGCTTTCTTT	CASSPQGLNTEAFF
few	TRBD1	TRBV9	TRBJ1-2	TGTGCCAGCAGCGTCTCGGACAGGAACTATGGCTACACCTTC	CASSVSDRNYGYTF
NA	NA	TRBV2	TRBJ2-3	TGTGCCAGCAGCGAGCTGCCAAGCACAGATACGCAGTATTTT	CASSELPSTDTQYF
few	NA	TRBV5-1	TRBJ2-7	TGCGCCAGCAGCTTCTCTACCTACGAGCAGTACTTC	CASSFSTYEQYF
NA	NA	TRBV7-2	TRBJ2-6	TGTGCCAGCCCGGGGATCTTGTCCTCTGGGGCCAACGTCCTGACTTTC	CASPGILSSGANVLTF
few	NA	TRBV27	TRBJ2-7	TGTGCCAGCAGTTTAGGGCGGGCTTACTACGAGCAGTACTTC	CASSLGRAYYEQYF
few	NA	TRBV6-5	TRBJ1-1	TGTGCCAGCAGTTACGGAGGGAGCACTGAAGCTTTCTTT	CASSYGGSTEAFF
NA	NA	TRBV27	TRBJ2-3	TGTGCCAGCAGTTCCCTCCCGGGGGATACGCAGTATTTT	CASSSLPGDTQYF
few	NA	TRBV19	TRBJ1-5	TGTGCCAGTAGTATGGGGCTGAATCAGCCCCAGCATTTT	CASSMGLNQPQHF
few	NA	TRBV30	TRBJ1-6	TGTGCCTGGAATCGGGGGGTTTCACCCCTCCACTTT	CAWNRGVSPLHF
NA	NA	TRBV28	TRBJ2-4	TGTGCCAGCAGTTTGAATCTCGGACTTACCCCCTTGGGAGCCAAAAACATTCAGTACTTC	CASSLNLGLTPLGAKNIQYF
few	TRBD1	TRBV14	TRBJ1-4	TGTGCCAGCAGCCGCGGGACAGGGGGCGGGAGTGAAAAACTGTTTTTT	CASSRGTGGGSEKLFF
NA	NA	TRBV18	TRBJ1-1	TGTGCCAGCTCACCGATCGACAGTATGAACACTGAAGCTTTCTTT	CASSPIDSMNTEAFF
NA	NA	TRBV12-5	TRBJ2-3	TGTGCTAGTGGCCGCGGACACCTTGTCACAGATACGCAGTATTTT	CASGRGHLVTDTQYF
NA	TRBD2	TRBV9	TRBJ2-7	TGTGCCAGCAGCCCTCACGGCGGGGGGGCTTACGAGCAGTACTTC	CASSPHGGGAYEQYF
few	TRBD1	TRBV18	TRBJ1-2	TGTGCCAGCTCACCGGGACAGGGCAACTATGGCTACACCTTC	CASSPGQGNYGYTF
few	NA	TRBV28	TRBJ1-1	TGTGCCAGCAGGGGCTGGCAGGGGCACACTGAAGCTTTCTTT	CASRGWQGHTEAFF
few	TRBD2	TRBV9	TRBJ2-7	TGTGCCAGCAGCGTAGGTCTAGCGGGGGGCATCCACGAGCAGTACTTC	CASSVGLAGGIHEQYF
NA	NA	TRBV28	TRBJ1-1	TGTGCCAGCAGTTTGAGTCGCCAGGGGACTGAAGCTTTCTTT	CASSLSRQGTEAFF
NA	TRBD1	TRBV5-1	TRBJ1-5	TGCGCCAGCAGCTACGATGGACAGGCGGCCCAGCCCCAGCATTTT	CASSYDGQAAQPQHF
few	NA	TRBV10-3	TRBJ2-5	TGTGCCACCTCGGAGGGTGAGGGAGAGACCCAGTACTTC	CATSEGEGETQYF
few	TRBD2	TRBV7-2	TRBJ2-7	TGTGCCAGCAGCCCTAGCGGGGGGGCCACGGTCTCCTACGAGCAGTACTTC	CASSPSGGATVSYEQYF
few	NA	TRBV7-2	TRBJ2-5	TGTGCCAGCAGCTTAGACTTCGGAGCGCAAGAGACCCAGTACTTC	CASSLDFGAQETQYF
NA	NA	TRBV7-2	TRBJ1-5	TGTGCCAGCAGCTTGTCGTGGCAGGCAAAGGGCAATCAGCCCCAGCATTTT	CASSLSWQAKGNQPQHF
few	NA	TRBV6-5	TRBJ2-2	TGTGCCAGCAGTACTTACACCGGGGAGCTGTTTTTT	CASSTYTGELFF
NA	NA	TRBV4-3	TRBJ2-5	TGCGCCAGCAGCCAAGAATTCAGGGAGACCCAGTACTTC	CASSQEFRETQYF
NA	NA	TRBV6-5	TRBJ2-1	TGTGCCAGCACCCCGCCCGGAGGGGGCTGGGGTGAGCAGTTCTTC	CASTPPGGGWGEQFF
NA	TRBD1	TRBV5-1	TRBJ2-1	TGCGCCAGCAGCTACCAGGGGGATGAGCAGTTCTTC	CASSYQGDEQFF
NA	TRBD1	TRBV5-6	TRBJ1-1	TGTGCCAGCAGCTTAGACAGGGACACTGAAGCTTTCTTT	CASSLDRDTEAFF
NA	NA	TRBV6-5	TRBJ1-2	TGTGCCAGCAGTGAATCTAGGCGGAACTATGGCTACACCTTC	CASSESRRNYGYTF
NA	NA	TRBV27	TRBJ1-2	TGTGCCAGCAGTTCCCAGACAGGACGGAGGGGCTACACCTTC	CASSSQTGRRGYTF
few	NA	TRBV25-1	TRBJ1-2	TGTGCCAGCACCCGGCAGGGCTCGAACTATGGCTACACCTTC	CASTRQGSNYGYTF
few	NA	TRBV9	TRBJ1-1	TGTGCCAGCAGCGTAGAGGGGATAGCGAACACTGAAGCTTTCTTT	CASSVEGIANTEAFF
few	NA	TRBV6-4	TRBJ2-5	TGTGCCAGCACAGGGGACCAAGAGACCCAGTACTTC	CASTGDQETQYF
few	TRBD1	TRBV18	TRBJ2-5	TGTGCCAGCTCACCTTCGACAGGGGGCCAAGAGACCCAGTACTTC	CASSPSTGGQETQYF
NA	TRBD1	TRBV18	TRBJ1-3	TGTGCCAGCTCACCGACGGACAGGGCTGGAAACACCATATATTTT	CASSPTDRAGNTIYF
once	NA	TRBV2	TRBJ1-2	TGTGCCAGCAGGGAACAGGGTATCGGGGGCTACACCTTC	CASREQGIGGYTF
NA	NA	TRBV4-3	TRBJ1-1	TGCGCCAGCAGCCAAGCCAGTGTGAACACTGAAGCTTTCTTT	CASSQASVNTEAFF
NA	NA	TRBV7-9	TRBJ1-2	TGTGCCAGCAGCCCTCGGACAGTTAGGCTAGAATATGGCTACACCTTC	CASSPRTVRLEYGYTF
NA	NA	TRBV30	TRBJ1-5	TGTGCCTGGACCCCACAGGGCAATCAGCCCCAGCATTTT	CAWTPQGNQPQHF
few	TRBD1	TRBV7-8	TRBJ2-2	TGTGCCAGCAGCTTAGCCGGGACAGGGCTTCACGGGGAGCTGTTTTTT	CASSLAGTGLHGELFF
few	NA	TRBV27	TRBJ1-6	TGTGCCAGCAGTTACCGGGGTTCACCCCTCCACTTT	CASSYRGSPLHF
few	NA	TRBV7-3	TRBJ2-1	TGTGCCAGCAGCTTTGACAGCTACAATGAGCAGTTCTTC	CASSFDSYNEQFF
NA	NA	TRBV7-6	TRBJ1-4	TGTGCCAGCAGCCTGTCCGGAGGGACAACTAATGAAAAACTGTTTTTT	CASSLSGGTTNEKLFF